This T cell receptor (beta chain) was retrieved from a study of blood T cell repertoires in COVID-19. Turning to the study itself: Spain, Italy and the United States supplied samples that represented acute and convalescent COVID-19. PBMCs, B-cell-depleted T cells, or T cells provided the cDNA or gDNA that made up the material.

Those who participated ranged in age from 18 to 89 years and resided in approximately 23 US areas. Cohorts were assigned according to the clinical history that participants reported. In its sample, this clone was seen a few times. The assay was immunoSEQ multiplex PCR, and TCRdb's table has in-frame clones only and misses some. The data contain about 180,000 clones, 75% to 90% of them singletons. This receptor was taken from a woman in her thirties or forties with acute COVID-19. Material for sequencing was PBMCs or T cells enriched from blood (not recorded which).

The CDR3 region has the DNA TGTGCCAGCAGCTTGGACAGTGAAGCTTTCTTT. This sequence encodes CASSLDSEAFF. The rearrangement joins TRBV5-6 to TRBJ1-1; D unclear. Trimming shortened V by 0 bases and J by 7 bases, and 4 bases separated the two germline ends. The germline V gene has CDR1 SGHDT and CDR2 YYEEEE. This CDR3 region has 11 residues.